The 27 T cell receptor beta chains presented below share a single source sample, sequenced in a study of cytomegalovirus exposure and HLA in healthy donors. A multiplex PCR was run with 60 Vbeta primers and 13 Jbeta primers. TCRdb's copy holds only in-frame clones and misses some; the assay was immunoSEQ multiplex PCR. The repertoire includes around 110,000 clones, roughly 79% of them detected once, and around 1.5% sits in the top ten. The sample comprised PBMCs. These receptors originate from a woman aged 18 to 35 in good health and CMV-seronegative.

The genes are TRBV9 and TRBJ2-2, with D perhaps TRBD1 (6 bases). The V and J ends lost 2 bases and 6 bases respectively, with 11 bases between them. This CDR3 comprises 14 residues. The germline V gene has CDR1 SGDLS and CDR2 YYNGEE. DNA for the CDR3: TGTGCCAGCAGCGTCAGGGGCAATCCCGGGGAGCTGTTTTTT. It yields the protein CASSVRGNPGELFF.

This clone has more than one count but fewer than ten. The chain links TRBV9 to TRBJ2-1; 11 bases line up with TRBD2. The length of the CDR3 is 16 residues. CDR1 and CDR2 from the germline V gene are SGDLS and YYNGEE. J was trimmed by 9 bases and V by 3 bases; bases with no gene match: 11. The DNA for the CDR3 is TGTGCCAGCAGCGGGCTGCTGACTAGCGGGGCTGGTGAGCAGTTCTTC. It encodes CASSGLLTSGAGEQFF.

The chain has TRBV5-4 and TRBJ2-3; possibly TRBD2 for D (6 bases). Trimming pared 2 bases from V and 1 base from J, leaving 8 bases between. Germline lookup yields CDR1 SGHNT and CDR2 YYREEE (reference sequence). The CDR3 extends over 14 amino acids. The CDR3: CASSLGGGTDTQYF. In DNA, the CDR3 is TGTGCCAGCAGCTTAGGCGGGGGCACAGATACGCAGTATTTT.

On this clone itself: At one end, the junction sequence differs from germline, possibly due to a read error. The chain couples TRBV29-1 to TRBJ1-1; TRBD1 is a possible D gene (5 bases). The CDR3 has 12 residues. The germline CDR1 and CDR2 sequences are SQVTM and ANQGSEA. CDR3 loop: CSVSAGNTEASF. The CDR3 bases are TGCAGCGTCTCCGCAGGGAACACTGAAGCTTCCTTT.

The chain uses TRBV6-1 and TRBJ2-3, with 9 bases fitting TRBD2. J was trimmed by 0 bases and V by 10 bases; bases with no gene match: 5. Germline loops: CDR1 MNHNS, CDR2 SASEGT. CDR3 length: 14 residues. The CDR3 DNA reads TGTGCCACGACTAGCGGCTTTAGCACAGATACGCAGTATTTT. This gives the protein CATTSGFSTDTQYF.

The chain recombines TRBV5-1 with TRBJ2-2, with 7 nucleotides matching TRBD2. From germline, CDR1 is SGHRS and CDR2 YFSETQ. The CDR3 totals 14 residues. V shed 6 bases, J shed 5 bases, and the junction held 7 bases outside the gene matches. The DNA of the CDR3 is TGCGCCAGCACCTCCGAGGGAGGGACCGGGGAGCTGTTTTTT. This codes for CASTSEGGTGELFF.

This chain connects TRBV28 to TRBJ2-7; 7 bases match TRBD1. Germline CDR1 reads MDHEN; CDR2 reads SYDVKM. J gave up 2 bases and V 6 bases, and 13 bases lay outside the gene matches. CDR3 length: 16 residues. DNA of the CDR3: TGTGCCAGCAGGTCCGGGACAGCCTTTTATCCCTACGAGCAGTACTTC. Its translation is CASRSGTAFYPYEQYF.

The CDR3 protein is CASSLVSFGGQETQYF. The DNA for the CDR3 is TGTGCCAGTAGCCTAGTATCGTTCGGCGGACAAGAGACCCAGTACTTC. The chain combines TRBV19 with TRBJ2-5; D is ambiguous. Germline V gives CDR1 LNHDA, CDR2 SQIVND (reference sequence). The CDR3 spans 16 residues. Trimming took 6 bases from V and 2 from J, leaving 19 bases between them.

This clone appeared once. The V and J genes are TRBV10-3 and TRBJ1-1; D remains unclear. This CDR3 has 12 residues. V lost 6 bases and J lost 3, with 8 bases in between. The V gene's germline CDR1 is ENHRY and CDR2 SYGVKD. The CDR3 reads CAIRYGDTEAFF. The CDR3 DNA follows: TGTGCCATCAGATACGGGGACACTGAAGCTTTCTTT.

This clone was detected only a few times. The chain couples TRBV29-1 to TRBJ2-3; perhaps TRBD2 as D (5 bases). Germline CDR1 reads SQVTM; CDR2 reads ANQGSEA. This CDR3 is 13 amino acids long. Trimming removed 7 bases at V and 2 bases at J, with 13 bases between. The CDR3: CSAKGLITDTQYF. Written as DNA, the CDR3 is TGCAGCGCCAAAGGACTTATCACAGATACGCAGTATTTT.

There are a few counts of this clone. CDR3 residues: CASSGLAGDTGELFF. CDR3 DNA sequence: TGCGCCAGCAGCGGACTAGCGGGTGACACCGGGGAGCTGTTTTTT. V is TRBV5-1 and J is TRBJ2-2; 11 positions agree with TRBD2. The germline V gene has CDR1 SGHRS and CDR2 YFSETQ. The CDR3 totals 15 residues. With 4 bases clipped from V and 3 bases from J, the junction kept 2 bases outside the gene matches.

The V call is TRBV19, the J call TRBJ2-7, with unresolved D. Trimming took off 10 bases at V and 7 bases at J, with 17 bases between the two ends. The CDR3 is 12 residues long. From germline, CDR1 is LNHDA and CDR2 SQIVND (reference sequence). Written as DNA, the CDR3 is TGTGCCACCGGAACCCCCCCCGGGGAGCAGTACTTC. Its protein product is CATGTPPGEQYF.

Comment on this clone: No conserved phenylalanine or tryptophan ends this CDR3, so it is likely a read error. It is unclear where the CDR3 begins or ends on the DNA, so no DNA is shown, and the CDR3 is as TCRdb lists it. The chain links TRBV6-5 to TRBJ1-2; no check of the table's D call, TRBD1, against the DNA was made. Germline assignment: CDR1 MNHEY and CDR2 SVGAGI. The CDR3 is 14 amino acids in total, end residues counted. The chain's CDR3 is CASSYSGSSYGYTV.

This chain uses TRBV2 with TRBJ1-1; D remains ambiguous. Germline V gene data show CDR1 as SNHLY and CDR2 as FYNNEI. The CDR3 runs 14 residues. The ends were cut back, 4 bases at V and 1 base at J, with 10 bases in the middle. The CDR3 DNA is TGTGCCAGCAGTGGGTGGGCGGGGAACACTGAAGCTTTCTTT. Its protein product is CASSGWAGNTEAFF.

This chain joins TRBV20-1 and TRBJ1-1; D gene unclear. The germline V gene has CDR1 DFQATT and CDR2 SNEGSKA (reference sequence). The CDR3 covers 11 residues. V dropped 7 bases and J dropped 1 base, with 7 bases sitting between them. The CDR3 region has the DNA TGCAGTGAGACTGGGAACACTGAAGCTTTCTTT. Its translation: CSETGNTEAFF.

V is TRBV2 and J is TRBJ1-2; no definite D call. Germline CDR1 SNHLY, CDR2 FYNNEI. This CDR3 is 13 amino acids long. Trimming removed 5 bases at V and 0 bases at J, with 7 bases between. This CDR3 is CASSPDSNYGYTF. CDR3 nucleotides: TGTGCCAGCAGTCCAGACTCTAACTATGGCTACACCTTC.

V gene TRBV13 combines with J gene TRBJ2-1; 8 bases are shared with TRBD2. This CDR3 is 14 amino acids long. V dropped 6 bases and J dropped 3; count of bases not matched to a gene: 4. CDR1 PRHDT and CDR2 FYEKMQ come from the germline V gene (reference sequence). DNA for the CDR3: TGTGCCAGCAGGGGCGGGGGGCTCTACAATGAGCAGTTCTTC. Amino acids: CASRGGGLYNEQFF.

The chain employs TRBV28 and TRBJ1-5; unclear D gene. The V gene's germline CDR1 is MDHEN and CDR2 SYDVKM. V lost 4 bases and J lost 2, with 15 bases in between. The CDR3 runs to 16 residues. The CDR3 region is CASSSRILRGNQPQHF. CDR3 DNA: TGTGCCAGCAGTTCCCGGATTTTGAGGGGCAATCAGCCCCAGCATTTT.

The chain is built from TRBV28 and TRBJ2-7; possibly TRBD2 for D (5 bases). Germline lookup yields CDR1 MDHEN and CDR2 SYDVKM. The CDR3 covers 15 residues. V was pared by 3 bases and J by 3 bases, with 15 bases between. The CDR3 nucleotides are TGTGCCAGCAGTTTCCCTGATGGGAGAAGCTACGAGCAGTACTTC. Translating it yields CASSFPDGRSYEQYF.

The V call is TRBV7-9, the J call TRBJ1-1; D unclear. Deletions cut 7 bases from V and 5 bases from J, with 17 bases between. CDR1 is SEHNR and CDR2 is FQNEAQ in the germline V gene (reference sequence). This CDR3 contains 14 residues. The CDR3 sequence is CASKAYEGETEAFF. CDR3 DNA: TGTGCCAGCAAAGCCTATGAGGGTGAGACTGAAGCTTTCTTT.

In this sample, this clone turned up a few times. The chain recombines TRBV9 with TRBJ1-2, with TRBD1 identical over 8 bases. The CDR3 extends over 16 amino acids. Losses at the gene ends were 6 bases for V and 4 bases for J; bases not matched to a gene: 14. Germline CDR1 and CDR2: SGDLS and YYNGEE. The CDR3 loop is CASTALGQGSFYGYTF. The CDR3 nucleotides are TGTGCCAGCACCGCGCTTGGACAGGGATCTTTCTATGGCTACACCTTC. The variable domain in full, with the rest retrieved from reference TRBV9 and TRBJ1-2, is DSGVTQTPKHLITATGQRVTLRCSPRSGDLSVYWYQQSLDQGLQFLIQYYNGEERAKGNILERFSAQQFPDLHSELNLSSLELGDSALYFCASTALGQGSFYGYTFGSGTRLTVV.

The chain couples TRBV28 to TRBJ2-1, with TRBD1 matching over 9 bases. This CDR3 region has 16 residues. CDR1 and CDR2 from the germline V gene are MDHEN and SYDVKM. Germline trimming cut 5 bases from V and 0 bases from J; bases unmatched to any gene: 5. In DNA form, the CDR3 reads TGTGCCAGCAGTGGAGGACAGGGGAGCTCCTACAATGAGCAGTTCTTC. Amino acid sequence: CASSGGQGSSYNEQFF.

DNA of the CDR3: TGTGCCAGCAGTTTCCAGTATAGCAATCAGCCCCAGCATTTT. As protein: CASSFQYSNQPQHF. V gene TRBV28 combines with J gene TRBJ1-5; D call uncertain. Germline V CDR1 and CDR2: MDHEN, SYDVKM. V lost 3 bases to trimming and J lost 0 bases, with 6 bases between them. The CDR3 is 14 amino acids.

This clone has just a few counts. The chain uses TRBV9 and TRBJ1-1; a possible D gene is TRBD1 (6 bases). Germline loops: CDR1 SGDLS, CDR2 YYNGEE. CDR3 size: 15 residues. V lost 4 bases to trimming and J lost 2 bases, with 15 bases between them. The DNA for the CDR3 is TGTGCCAGCAGCCCCCGACCAGGGGTTAACACTGAAGCTTTCTTT. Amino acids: CASSPRPGVNTEAFF.

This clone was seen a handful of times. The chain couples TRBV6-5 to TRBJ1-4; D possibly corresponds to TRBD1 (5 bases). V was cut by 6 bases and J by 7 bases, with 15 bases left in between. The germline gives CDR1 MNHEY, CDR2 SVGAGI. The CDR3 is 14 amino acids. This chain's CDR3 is CASRDPGGTEKLFF. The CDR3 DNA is TGTGCCAGCAGGGACCCGGGAGGGACTGAAAAACTGTTTTTT.

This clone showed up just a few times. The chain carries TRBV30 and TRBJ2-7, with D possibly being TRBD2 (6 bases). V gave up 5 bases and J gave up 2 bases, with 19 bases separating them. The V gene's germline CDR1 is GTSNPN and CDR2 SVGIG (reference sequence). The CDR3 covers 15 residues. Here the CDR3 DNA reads TGTGCCTGGGCCGGGGGATCAAACTCCGCCTACGAGCAGTACTTC. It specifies CAWAGGSNSAYEQYF. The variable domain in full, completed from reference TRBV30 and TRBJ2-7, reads SQTIHQWPATLVQPVGSPLSLECTVEGTSNPNLYWYRQAAGRGLQLLFYSVGIGQISSEVPQNLSASRPQDRQFILSSKKLLLSDSGFYLCAWAGGSNSAYEQYFGPGTRLTVT.

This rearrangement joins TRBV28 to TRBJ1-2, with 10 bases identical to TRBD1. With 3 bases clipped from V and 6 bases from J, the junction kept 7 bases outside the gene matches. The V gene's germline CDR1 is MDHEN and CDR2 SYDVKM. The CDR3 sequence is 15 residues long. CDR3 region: CASSLRMGQGNGYTF. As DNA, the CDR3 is TGTGCCAGCAGTTTGCGGATGGGACAGGGGAATGGCTACACCTTC.